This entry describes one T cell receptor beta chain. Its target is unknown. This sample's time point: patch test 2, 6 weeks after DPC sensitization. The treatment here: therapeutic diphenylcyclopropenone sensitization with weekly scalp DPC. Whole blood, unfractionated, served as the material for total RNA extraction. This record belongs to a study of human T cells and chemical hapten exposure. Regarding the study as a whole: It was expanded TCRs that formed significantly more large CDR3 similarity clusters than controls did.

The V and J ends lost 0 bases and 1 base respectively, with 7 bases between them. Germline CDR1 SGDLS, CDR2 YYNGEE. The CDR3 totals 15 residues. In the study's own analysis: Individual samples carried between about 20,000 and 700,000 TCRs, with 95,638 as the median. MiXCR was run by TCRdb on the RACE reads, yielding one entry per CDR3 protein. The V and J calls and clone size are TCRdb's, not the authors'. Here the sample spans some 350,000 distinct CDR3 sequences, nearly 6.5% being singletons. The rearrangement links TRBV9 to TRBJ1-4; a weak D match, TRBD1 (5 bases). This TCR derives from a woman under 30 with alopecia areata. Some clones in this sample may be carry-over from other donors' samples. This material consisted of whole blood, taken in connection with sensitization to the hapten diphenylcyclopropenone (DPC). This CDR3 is CASSVEGETNEKLFF. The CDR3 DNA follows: TGTGCCAGCAGCGTAGAAGGGGAAACTAATGAAAAACTGTTTTTT.